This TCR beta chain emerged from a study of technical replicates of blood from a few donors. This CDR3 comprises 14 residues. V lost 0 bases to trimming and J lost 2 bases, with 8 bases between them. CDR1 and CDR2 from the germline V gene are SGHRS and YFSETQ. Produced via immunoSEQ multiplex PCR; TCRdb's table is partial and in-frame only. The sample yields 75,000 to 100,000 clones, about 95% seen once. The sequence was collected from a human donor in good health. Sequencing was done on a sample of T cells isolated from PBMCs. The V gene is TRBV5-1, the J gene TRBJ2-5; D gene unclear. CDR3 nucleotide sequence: TGCGCCAGCAGCTTGGCCAGGCCACAAGAGACCCAGTACTTC. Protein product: CASSLARPQETQYF.